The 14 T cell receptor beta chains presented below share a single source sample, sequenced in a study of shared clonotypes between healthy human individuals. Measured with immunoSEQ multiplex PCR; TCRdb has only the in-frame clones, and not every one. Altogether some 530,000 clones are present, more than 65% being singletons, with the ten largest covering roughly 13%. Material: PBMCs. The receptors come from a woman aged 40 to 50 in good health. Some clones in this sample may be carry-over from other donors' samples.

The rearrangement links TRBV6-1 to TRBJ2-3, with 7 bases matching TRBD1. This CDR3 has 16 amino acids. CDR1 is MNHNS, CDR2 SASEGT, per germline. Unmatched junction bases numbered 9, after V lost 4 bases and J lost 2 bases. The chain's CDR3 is CASSAYRGSYTDTQYF. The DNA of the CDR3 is TGTGCCAGCAGTGCCTACAGGGGATCCTACACAGATACGCAGTATTTT.

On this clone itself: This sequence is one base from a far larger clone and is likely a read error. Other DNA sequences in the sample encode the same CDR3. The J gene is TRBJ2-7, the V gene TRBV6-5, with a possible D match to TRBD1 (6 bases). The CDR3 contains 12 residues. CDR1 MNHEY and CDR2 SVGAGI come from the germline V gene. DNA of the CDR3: TGCGCCAGCAGGAGGACAGATTACGAGCAGTACTTC. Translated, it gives CASRRTDYEQYF.

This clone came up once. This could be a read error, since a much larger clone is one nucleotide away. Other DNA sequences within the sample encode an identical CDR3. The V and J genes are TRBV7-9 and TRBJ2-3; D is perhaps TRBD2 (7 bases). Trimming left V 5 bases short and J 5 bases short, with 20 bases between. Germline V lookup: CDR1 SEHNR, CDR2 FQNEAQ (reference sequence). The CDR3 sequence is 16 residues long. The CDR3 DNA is TGTGCCAGCAGCCCCTTGGGGGGGCTAACCCAAGATACGCAGTATTTT. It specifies CASSPLGGLTQDTQYF.

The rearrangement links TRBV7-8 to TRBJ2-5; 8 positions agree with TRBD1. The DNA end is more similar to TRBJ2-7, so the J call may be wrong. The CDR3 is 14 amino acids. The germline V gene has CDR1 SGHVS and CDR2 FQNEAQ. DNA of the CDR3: TGTGCCAGCAGCGCCCGACAGGGGAGGTACGAGCAGTACTTC. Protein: CASSARQGRYEQYF.

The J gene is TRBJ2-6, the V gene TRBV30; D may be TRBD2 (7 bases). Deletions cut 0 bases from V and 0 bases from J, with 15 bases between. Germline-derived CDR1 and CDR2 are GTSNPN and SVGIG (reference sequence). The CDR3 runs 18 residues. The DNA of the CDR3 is TGTGCCTGGAGTGTAGTAGGGGGGGCCGACTCTGGGGCCAACGTCCTGACTTTC. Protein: CAWSVVGGADSGANVLTF.

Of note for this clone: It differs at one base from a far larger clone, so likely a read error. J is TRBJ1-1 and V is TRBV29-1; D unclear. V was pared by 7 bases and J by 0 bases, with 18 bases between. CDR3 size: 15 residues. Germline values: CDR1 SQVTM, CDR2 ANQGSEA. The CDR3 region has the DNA TGCAGCGCTAGGGCGGGTTGGGGAATGAACACTGAAGCTTTCTTT. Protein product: CSARAGWGMNTEAFF.

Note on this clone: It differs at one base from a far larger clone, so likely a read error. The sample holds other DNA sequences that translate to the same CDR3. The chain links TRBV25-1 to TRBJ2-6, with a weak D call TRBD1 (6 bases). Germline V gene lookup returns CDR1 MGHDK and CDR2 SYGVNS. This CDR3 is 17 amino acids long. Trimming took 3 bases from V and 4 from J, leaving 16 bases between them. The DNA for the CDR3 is TGTGCCAGCAGTGAGGTCGGTACAGGGACCGGGGCCAACGTCCTGACTTTC. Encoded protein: CASSEVGTGTGANVLTF.

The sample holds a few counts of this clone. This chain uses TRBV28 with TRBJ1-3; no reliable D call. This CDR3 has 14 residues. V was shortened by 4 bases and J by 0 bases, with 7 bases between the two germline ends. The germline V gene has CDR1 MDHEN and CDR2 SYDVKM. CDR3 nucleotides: TGTGCCAGCAGTTCCGGATTCTCTGGAAACACCATATATTTT. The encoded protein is CASSSGFSGNTIYF.

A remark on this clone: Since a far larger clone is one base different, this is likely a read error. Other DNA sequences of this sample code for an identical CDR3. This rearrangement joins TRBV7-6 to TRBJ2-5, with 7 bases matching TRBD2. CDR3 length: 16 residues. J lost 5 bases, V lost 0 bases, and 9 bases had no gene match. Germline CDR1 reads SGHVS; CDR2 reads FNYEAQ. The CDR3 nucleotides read TGTGCCAGCAGCTTAGCACGGGAGGCTCCGGGGGAGACCCAGTACTTC. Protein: CASSLAREAPGETQYF. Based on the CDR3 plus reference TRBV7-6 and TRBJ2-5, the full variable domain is GAGVSQSPRYKVTKRGQDVALRCDPISGHVSLYWYRQALGQGPEFLTYFNYEAQQDKSGLPNDRFSAERPEGSISTLTIQRTEQRDSAMYRCASSLAREAPGETQYFGPGTRLLVL.

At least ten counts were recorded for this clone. DNA for the CDR3: TGTGCCACCAGGAACGGGGTGGCTAATGAAAAACTGTTTTTT. Its translation is CATRNGVANEKLFF. This chain links TRBV15 with TRBJ1-4; D is unresolved. This CDR3 spans 14 amino acids. V dropped 6 bases and J dropped 3 bases, with 11 bases sitting between them. Per the germline V gene, CDR1 is LNHNV and CDR2 is YYDKDF (reference sequence).

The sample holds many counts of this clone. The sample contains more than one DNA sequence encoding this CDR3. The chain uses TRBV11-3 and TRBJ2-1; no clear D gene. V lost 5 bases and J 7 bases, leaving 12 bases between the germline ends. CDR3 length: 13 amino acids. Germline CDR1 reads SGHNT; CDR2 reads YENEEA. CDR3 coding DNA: TGTGCCAGCAGCGAGTTAAGTGCAAATGAGCAGTTCTTC. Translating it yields CASSELSANEQFF.

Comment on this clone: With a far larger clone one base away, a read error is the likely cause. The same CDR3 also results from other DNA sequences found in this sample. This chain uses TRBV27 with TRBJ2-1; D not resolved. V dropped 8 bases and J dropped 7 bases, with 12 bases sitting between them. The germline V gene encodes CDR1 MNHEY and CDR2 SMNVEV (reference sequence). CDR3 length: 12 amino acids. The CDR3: CASGFIGNEQFF. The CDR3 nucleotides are TGTGCCAGCGGATTCATAGGGAATGAGCAGTTCTTC.

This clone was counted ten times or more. CDR3 in amino acids: CASKASALAKNIQYF. CDR3 DNA: TGCGCCAGCAAAGCATCGGCTCTAGCCAAAAACATTCAGTACTTC. The rearrangement joins TRBV4-1 to TRBJ2-4; D ambiguous. With 7 bases removed from V and 0 bases from J, the gap between germline ends came to 13 bases. CDR1 and CDR2 from the germline V gene are MGHRA and YSYEKL. This CDR3 is built from 15 residues.

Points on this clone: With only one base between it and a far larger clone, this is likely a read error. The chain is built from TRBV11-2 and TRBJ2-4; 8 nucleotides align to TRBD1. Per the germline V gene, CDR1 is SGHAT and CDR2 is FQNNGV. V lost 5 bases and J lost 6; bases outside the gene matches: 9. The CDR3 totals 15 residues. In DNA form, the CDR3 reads TGTGCCAGCAGCGTAAGCAGGGGGCGTGGAAACATTCAGTACTTC. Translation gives CASSVSRGRGNIQYF.